Below, one TCR beta chain is given with its context. Its target is unknown. Every patient was affected by relapse after autologous stem cell transplantation, while exposure to brentuximab vedotin was not uniform. Patients' outcomes at their best amounted to complete response, partial response or progressive disease. Generated by immunoSEQ multiplex PCR, the TCRdb table keeps only in-frame clones and is missing some. The table shows 50,000 to 85,000 clones, with roughly two thirds occurring only once. These data come from a study of PD-1 blockade in classical Hodgkin lymphoma. Study summary: Patients were infused with nivolumab 3 mg/kg every 2 weeks.

The CDR3 covers 22 residues. Trimming took 3 bases from V and 0 from J; bases not matched to a gene: 17. Findings and caveats of the study: CD4+ TCR diversity climbed significantly by C4D1, unlike CD8+ TCR diversity.

The receptor was isolated from a human donor with classical Hodgkin lymphoma. The sequenced sample was peripheral blood mononuclear cells (PBMCs), obtained before the second cycle of nivolumab. This chain links TRBV23-1 with TRBJ2-2; 12 nucleotides align to TRBD2. TRBV23-1 is given ORF status, its function remaining uncertain. The CDR3 here is CASSHPRTSGNYNNANTGELFF. CDR3 in DNA: TGCGCCAGCAGTCATCCTCGGACTAGCGGGAATTATAATAACGCGAACACCGGGGAGCTGTTTTTT.